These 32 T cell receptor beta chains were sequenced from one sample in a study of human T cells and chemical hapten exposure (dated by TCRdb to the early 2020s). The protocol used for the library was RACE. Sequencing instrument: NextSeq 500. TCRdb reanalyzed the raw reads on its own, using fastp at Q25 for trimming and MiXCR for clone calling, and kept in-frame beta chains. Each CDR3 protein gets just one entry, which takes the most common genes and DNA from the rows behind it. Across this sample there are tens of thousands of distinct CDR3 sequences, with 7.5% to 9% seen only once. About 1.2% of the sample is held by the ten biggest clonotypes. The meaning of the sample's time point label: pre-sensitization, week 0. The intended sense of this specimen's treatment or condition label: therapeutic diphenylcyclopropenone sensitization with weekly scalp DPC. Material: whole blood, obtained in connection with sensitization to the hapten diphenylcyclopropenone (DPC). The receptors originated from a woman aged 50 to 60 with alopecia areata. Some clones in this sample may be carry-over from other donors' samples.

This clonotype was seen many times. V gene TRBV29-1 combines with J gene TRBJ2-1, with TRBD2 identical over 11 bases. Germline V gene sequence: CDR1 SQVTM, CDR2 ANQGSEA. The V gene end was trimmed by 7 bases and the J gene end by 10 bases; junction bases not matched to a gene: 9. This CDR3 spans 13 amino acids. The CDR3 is CSGGLAGGGEQFF. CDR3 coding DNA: TGCAGCGGCGGGCTAGCGGGGGGCGGCGAGCAGTTCTTC.

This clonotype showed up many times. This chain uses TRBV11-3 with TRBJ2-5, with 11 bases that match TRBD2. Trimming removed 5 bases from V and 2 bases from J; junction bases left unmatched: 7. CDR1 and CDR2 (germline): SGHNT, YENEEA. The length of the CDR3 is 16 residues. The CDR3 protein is CASSPGTSGNQETQYF. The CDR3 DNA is TGTGCCAGCAGCCCCGGGACTAGCGGAAATCAAGAGACCCAGTACTTC.

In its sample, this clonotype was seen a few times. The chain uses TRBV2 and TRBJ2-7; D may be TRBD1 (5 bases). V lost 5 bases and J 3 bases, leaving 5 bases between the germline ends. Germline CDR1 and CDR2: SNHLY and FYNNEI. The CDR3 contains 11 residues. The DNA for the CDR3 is TGTGCCAGCAGTAGGGGCTACGAGCAGTACTTC. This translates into CASSRGYEQYF.

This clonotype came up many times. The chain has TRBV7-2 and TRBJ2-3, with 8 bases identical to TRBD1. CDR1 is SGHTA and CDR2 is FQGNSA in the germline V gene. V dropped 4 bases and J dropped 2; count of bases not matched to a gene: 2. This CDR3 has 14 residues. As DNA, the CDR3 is TGTGCCAGCAGCTCGGGACAGGCCACAGATACGCAGTATTTT. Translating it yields CASSSGQATDTQYF.

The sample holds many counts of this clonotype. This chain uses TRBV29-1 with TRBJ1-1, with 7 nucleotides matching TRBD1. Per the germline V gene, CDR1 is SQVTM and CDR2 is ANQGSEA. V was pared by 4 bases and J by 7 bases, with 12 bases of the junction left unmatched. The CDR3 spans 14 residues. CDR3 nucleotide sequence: TGCAGCGTTGTTCGGGTCGGGACAGTGGATGAAGCTTTCTTT. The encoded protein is CSVVRVGTVDEAFF.

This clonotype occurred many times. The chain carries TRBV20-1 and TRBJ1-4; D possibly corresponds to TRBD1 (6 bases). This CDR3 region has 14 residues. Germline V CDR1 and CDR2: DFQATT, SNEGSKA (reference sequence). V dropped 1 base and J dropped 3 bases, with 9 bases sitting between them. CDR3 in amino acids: CSARGGGSNEKLFF. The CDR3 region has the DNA TGCAGTGCTAGAGGAGGGGGATCTAATGAAAAACTGTTTTTT.

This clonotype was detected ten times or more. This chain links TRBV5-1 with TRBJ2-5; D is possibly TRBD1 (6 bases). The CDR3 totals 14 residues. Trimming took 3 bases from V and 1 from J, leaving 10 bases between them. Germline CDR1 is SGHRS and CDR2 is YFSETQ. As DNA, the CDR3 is TGCGCCAGCAGCTGGACAGAGCCCCAAGAGACCCAGTACTTC. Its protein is CASSWTEPQETQYF.

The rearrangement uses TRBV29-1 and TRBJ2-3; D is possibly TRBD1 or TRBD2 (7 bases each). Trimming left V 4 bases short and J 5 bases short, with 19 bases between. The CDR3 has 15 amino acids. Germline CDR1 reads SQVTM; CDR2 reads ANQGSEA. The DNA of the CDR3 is TGCAGCGTTGGAAGGGGGCGGGAGCCCGGAGATACGCAGTATTTT. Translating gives CSVGRGREPGDTQYF.

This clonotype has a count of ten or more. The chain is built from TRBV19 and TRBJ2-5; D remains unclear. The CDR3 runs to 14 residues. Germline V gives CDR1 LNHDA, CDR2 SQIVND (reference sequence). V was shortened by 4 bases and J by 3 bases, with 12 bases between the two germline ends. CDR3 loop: CASSTPNTKETQYF. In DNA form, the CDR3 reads TGTGCCAGTAGTACTCCGAACACAAAAGAGACCCAGTACTTC. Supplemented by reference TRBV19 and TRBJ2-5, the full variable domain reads DGGITQSPKYLFRKEGQNVTLSCEQNLNHDAMYWYRQDPGQGLRLIYYSQIVNDFQKGDIAEGYSVSREKKESFPLTVTSAQKNPTAFYLCASSTPNTKETQYFGPGTRLLVL.

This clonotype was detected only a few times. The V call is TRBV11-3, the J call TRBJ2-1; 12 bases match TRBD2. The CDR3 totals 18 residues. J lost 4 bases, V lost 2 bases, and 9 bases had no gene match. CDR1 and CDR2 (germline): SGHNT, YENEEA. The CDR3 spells CASSLSPSGRAEYNEQFF. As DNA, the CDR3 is TGTGCCAGCAGCTTATCCCCTAGCGGGAGGGCGGAATACAATGAGCAGTTCTTC. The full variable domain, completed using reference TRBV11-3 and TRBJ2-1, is EAGVVQSPRYKIIEKKQPVAFWCNPISGHNTLYWYLQNLGQGPELLIRYENEEAVDDSQLPKDRFSAERLKGVDSTLKIQPAELGDSAVYLCASSLSPSGRAEYNEQFFGPGTRLTVL.

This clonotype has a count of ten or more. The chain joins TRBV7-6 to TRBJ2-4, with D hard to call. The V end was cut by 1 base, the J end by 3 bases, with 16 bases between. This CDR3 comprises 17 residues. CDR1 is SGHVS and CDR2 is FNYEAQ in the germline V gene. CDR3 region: CASSLESGTVGKNIQYF. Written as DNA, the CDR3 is TGTGCCAGCAGCTTAGAATCCGGTACGGTTGGCAAAAACATTCAGTACTTC.

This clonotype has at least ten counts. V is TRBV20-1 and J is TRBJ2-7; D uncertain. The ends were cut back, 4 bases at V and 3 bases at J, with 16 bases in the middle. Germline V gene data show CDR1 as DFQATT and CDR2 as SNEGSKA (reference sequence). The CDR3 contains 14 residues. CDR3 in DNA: TGCAGTGCTACCCCCCCCGCTAGATACTACGAGCAGTACTTC. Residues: CSATPPARYYEQYF.

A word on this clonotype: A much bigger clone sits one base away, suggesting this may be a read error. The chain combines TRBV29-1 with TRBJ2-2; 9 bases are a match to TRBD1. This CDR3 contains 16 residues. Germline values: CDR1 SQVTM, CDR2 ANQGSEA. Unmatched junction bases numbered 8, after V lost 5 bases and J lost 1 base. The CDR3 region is CSVFAGTGKNTGELFF. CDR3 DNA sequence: TGCAGCGTTTTTGCCGGGACAGGGAAGAACACCGGGGAGCTGTTTTTT.

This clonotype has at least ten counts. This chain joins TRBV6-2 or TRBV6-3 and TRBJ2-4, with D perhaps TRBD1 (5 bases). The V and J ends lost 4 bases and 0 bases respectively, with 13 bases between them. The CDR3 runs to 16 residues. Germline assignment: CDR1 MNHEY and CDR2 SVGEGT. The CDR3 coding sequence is TGTGCCAGCAGTTCTACAGGACCCCTAGCCAAAAACATTCAGTACTTC. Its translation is CASSSTGPLAKNIQYF.

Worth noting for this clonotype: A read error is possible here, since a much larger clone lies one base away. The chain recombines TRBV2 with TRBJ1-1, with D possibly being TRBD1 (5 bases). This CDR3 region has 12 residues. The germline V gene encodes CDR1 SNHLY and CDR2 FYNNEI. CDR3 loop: CVGGKGVTEAFF. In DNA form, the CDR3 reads TGTGTCGGCGGTAAAGGGGTTACTGAAGCTTTCTTT.

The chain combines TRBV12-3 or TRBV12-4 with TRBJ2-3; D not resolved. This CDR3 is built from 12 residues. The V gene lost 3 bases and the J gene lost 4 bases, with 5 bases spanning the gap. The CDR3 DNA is TGTGCCAGCAGTTTTCTCGCAGATACGCAGTATTTT. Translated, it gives CASSFLADTQYF.

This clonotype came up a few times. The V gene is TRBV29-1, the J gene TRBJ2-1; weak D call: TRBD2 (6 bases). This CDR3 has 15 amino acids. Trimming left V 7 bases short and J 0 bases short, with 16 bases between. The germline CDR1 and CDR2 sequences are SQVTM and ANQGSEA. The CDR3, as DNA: TGCAGCGCCCCGCGGGGACTCAGCTCCTACAATGAGCAGTTCTTC. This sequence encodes CSAPRGLSSYNEQFF.

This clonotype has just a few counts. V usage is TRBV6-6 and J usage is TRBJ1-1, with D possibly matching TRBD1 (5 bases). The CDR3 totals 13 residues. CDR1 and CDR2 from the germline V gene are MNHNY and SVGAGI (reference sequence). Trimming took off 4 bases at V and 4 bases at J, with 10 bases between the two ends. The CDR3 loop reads CASSWDGVTEAFF. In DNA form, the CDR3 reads TGTGCCAGCAGTTGGGACGGAGTCACTGAAGCTTTCTTT.

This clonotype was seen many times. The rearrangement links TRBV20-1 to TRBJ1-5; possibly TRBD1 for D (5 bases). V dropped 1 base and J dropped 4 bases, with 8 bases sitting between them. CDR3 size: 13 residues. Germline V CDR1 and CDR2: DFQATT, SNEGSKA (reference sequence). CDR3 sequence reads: CSARVGANQPQHF. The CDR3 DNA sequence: TGCAGTGCTAGAGTTGGGGCGAATCAGCCCCAGCATTTT.

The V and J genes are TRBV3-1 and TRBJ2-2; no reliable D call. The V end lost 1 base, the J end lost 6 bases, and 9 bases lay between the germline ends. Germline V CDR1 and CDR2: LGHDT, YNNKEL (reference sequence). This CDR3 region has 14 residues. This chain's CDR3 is CASSQGVSPGELFF. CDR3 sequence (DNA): TGTGCCAGCAGCCAAGGGGTGAGCCCCGGGGAGCTGTTTTTT. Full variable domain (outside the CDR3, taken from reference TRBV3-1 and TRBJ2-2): DTAVSQTPKYLVTQMGNDKSIKCEQNLGHDTMYWYKQDSKKFLKIMFSYNNKELIINETVPNRFSPKSPDKAHLNLHINSLELGDSAVYFCASSQGVSPGELFFGEGSRLTVL.

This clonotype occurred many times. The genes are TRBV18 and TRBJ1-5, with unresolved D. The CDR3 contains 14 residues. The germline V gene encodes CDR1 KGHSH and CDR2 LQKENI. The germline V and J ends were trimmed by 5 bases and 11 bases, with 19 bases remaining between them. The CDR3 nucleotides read TGTGCCAGCTCAACAGACACGGAACCCTCGGCCCAGCATTTT. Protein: CASSTDTEPSAQHF.

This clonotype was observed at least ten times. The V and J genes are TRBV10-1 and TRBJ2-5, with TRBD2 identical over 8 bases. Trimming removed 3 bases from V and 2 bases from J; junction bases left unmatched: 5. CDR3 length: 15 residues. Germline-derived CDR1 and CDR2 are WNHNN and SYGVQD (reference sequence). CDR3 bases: TGCGCCAGCAGTGAAAGAGCTAGCGGGCAAGAGACCCAGTACTTC. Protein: CASSERASGQETQYF.

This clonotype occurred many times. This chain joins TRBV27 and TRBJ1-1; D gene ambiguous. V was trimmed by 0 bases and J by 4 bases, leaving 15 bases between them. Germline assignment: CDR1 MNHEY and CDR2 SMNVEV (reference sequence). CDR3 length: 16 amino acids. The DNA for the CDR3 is TGTGCCAGCAGTTTATCGGGAACAGCTGTGGGCACTGAAGCTTTCTTT. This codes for CASSLSGTAVGTEAFF.

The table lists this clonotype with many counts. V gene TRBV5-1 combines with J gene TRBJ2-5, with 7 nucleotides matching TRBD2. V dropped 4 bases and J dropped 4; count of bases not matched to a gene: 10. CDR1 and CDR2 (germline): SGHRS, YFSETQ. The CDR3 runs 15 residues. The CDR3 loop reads CASSPLGSSGETQYF. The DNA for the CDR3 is TGCGCCAGCAGCCCCCTGGGGTCTAGCGGAGAGACCCAGTACTTC.

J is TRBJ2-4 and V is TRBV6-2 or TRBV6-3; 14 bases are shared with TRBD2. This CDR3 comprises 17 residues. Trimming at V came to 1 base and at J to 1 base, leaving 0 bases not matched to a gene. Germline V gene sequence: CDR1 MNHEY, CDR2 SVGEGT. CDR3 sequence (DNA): TGTGCCAGCAGTTACTGGACTAGCGGGAGGGCCAAAAACATTCAGTACTTC. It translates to CASSYWTSGRAKNIQYF.

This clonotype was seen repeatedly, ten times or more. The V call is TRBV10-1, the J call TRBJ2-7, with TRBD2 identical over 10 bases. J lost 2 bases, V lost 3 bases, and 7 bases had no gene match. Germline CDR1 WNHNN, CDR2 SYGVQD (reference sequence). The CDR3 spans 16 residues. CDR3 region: CASSDLAGVTTYEQYF. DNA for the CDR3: TGCGCCAGCAGTGACCTAGCGGGAGTCACTACCTACGAGCAGTACTTC.

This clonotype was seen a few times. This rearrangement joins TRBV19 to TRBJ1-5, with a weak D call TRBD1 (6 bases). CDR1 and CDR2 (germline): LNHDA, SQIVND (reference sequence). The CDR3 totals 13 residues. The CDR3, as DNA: TGTTCAACAGGGTTTCGGGGCAATCAGCCCCAGCATTTT. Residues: CSTGFRGNQPQHF.

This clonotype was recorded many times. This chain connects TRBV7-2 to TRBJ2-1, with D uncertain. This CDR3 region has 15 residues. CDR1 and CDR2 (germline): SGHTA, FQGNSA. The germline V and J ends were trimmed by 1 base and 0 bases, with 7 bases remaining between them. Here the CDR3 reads CASSLGLSSYNEQFF. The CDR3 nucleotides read TGTGCCAGCAGCTTAGGGCTTAGCTCCTACAATGAGCAGTTCTTC. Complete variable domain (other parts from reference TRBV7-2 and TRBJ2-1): GAGVSQSPSNKVTEKGKDVELRCDPISGHTALYWYRQSLGQGLEFLIYFQGNSAPDKSGLPSDRFSAERTGGSVSTLTIQRTQQEDSAVYLCASSLGLSSYNEQFFGPGTRLTVL.

The CDR3 reads CSVVQGANSPLHF. The CDR3 DNA reads as TGCAGCGTTGTTCAAGGGGCTAATTCACCCCTCCACTTT. The V call is TRBV29-1, the J call TRBJ1-6, with D possibly being TRBD1 (5 bases). Germline V gene data show CDR1 as SQVTM and CDR2 as ANQGSEA. This CDR3 is 13 amino acids long. The V and J ends lost 4 bases and 6 bases respectively, with 10 bases between them.

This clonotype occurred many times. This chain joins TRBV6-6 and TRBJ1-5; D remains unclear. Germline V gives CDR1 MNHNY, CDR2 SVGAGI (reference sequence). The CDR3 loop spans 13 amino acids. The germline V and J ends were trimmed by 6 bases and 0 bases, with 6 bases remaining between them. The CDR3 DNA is TGTGCCAGCAGCTGGGATAGCAATCAGCCCCAGCATTTT. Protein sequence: CASSWDSNQPQHF.

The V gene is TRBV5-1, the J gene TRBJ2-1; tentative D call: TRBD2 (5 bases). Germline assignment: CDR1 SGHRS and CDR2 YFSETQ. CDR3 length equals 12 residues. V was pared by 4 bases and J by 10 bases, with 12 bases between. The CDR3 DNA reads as TGCGCCAGCAGCCCAGCAGGCGGGGAGCAGTTCTTC. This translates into CASSPAGGEQFF.

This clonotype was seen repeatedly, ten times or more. CDR3 sequence: CASSSRLAGAHEQYF. CDR3 DNA: TGTGCCAGCAGTTCCAGACTAGCGGGAGCCCACGAGCAGTACTTC. The chain employs TRBV6-5 and TRBJ2-7; 12 bases align to TRBD2. V was pared by 4 bases and J by 5 bases, with 6 bases of the junction left unmatched. CDR3 length equals 15 residues. Germline CDR1 reads MNHEY; CDR2 reads SVGAGI.